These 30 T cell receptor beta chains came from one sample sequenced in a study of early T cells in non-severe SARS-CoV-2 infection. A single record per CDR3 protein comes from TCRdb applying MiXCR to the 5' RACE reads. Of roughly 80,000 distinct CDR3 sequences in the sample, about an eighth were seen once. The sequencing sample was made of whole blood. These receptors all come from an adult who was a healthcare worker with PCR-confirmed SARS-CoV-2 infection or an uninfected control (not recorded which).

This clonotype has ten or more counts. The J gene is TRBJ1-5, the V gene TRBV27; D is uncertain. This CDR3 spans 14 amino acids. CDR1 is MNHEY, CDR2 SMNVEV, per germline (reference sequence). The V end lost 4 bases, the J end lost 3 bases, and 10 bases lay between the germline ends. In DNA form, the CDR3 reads TGTGCCAGCAGTTACAAGGGCCCCAATCAGCCCCAGCATTTT. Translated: CASSYKGPNQPQHF.

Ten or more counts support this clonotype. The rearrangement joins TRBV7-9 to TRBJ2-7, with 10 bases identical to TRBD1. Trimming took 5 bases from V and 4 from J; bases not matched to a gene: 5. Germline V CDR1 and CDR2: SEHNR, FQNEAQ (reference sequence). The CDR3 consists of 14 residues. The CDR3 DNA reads TGTGCCAGCAGCCCTCCGGGACAGGGGTACGAGCAGTACTTC. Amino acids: CASSPPGQGYEQYF. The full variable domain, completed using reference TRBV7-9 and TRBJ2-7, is DTGVSQNPRHKITKRGQNVTFRCDPISEHNRLYWYRQTLGQGPEFLTYFQNEAQLEKSRLLSDRFSAERPKGSFSTLEIQRTEQGDSAMYLCASSPPGQGYEQYFGPGTRLTVT.

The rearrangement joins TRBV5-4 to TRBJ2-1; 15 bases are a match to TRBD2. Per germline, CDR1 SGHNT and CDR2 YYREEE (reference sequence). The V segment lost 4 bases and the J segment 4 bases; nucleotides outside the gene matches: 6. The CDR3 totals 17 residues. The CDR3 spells CASSPGTSGGLYNEQFF. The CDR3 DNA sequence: TGTGCCAGCAGCCCTGGGACTAGCGGGGGGCTGTACAATGAGCAGTTCTTC.

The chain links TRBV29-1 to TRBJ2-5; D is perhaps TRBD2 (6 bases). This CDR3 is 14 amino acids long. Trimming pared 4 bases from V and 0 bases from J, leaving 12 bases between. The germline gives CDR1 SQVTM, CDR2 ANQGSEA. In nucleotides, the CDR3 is TGCAGCGTTGGGAGGGGCTCGTACCAAGAGACCCAGTACTTC. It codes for CSVGRGSYQETQYF.

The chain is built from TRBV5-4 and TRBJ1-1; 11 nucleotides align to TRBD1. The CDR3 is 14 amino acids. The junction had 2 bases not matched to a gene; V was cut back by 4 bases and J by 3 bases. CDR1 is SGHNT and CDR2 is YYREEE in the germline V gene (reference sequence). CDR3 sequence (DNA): TGTGCCAGCAGCGGACAGGGGGCGCACACTGAAGCTTTCTTT. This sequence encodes CASSGQGAHTEAFF.

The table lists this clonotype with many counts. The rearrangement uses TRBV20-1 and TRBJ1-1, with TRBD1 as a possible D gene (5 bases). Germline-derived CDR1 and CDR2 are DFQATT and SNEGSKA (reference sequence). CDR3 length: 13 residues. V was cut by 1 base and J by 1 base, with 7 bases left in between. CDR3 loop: CSARGQWNTEAFF. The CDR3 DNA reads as TGCAGTGCTAGAGGACAGTGGAACACTGAAGCTTTCTTT.

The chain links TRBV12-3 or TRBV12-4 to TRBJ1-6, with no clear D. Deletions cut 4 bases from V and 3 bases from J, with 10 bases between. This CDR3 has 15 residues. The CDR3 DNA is TGTGCCAGCAGTTATCATACGGACTATAATTCACCCCTCCACTTT. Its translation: CASSYHTDYNSPLHF.

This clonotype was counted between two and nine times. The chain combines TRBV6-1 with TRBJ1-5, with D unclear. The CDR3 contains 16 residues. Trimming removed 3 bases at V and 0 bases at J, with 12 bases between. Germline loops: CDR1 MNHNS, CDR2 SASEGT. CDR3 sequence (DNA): TGTGCCAGCAGTGATATGTCAGGATATAGCAATCAGCCCCAGCATTTT. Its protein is CASSDMSGYSNQPQHF.

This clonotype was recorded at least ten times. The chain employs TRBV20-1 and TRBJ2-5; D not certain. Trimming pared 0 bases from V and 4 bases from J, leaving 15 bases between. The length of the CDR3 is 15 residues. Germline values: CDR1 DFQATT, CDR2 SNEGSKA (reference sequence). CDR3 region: CSARDIGGAGETQYF. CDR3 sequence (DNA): TGCAGTGCTAGAGATATCGGCGGAGCCGGAGAGACCCAGTACTTC.

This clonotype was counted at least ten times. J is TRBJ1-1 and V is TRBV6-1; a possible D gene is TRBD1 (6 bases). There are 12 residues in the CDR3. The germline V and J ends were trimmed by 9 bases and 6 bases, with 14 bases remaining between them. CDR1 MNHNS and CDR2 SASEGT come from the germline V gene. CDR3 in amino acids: CASQGLAAEAFF. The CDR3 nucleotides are TGTGCCAGTCAGGGGTTAGCCGCTGAAGCTTTCTTT.

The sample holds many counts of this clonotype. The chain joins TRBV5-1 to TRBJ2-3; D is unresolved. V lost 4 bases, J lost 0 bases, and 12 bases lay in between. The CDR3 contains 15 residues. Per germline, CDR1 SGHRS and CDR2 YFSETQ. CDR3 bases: TGCGCCAGCAGCGCCCAGAGCTGGAGCACAGATACGCAGTATTTT. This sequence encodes CASSAQSWSTDTQYF.

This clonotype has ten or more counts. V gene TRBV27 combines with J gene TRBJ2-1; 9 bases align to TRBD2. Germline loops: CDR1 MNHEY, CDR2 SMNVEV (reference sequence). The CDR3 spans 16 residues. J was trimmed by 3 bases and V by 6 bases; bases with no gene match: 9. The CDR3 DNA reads TGTGCCAGCAGGAACCCCCTTAGCGGGAGCTACAATGAGCAGTTCTTC. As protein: CASRNPLSGSYNEQFF.

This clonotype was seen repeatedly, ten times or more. Here the CDR3 reads CASSLLMSNYGYTF. As DNA, the CDR3 is TGCGCCAGCAGCTTACTCATGTCTAACTATGGCTACACCTTC. This sequence joins TRBV5-1 and TRBJ1-2; D gene uncertain. CDR3 length: 14 residues. Germline assignment: CDR1 SGHRS and CDR2 YFSETQ. The V gene lost 2 bases and the J gene lost 0 bases, with 8 bases spanning the gap.

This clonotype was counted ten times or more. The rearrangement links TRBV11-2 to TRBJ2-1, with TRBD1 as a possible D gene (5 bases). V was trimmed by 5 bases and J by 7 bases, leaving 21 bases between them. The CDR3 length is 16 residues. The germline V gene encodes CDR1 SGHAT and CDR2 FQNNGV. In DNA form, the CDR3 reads TGTGCCAGCAGCCCCAGTCCAGGGAAAGGAATGAATGAGCAGTTCTTC. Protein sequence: CASSPSPGKGMNEQFF.

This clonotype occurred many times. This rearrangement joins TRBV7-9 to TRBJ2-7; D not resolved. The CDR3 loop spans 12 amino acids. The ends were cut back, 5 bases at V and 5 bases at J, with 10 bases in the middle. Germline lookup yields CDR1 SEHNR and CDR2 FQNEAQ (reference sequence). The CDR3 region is CASSTPANEQYF. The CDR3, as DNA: TGTGCCAGCAGCACGCCAGCAAACGAGCAGTACTTC.

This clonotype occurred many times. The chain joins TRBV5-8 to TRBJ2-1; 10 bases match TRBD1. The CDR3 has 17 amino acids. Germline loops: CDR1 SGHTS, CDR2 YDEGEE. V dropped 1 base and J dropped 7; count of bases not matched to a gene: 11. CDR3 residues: CASSLTGGTGARNEQFF. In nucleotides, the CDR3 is TGTGCCAGCAGCTTGACTGGAGGGACAGGGGCCAGAAATGAGCAGTTCTTC.

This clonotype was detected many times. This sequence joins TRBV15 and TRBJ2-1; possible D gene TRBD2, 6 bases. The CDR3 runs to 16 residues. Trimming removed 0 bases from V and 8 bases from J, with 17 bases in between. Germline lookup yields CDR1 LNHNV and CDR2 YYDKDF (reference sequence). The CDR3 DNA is TGTGCCACCAGCAGAGAAGCGGGCTCCGGCGGGCATGAGCAGTTCTTC. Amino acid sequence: CATSREAGSGGHEQFF.

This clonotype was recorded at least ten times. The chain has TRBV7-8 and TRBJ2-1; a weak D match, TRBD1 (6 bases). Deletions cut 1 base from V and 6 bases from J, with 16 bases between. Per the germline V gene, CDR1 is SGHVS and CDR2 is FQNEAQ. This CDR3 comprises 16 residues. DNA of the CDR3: TGTGCCAGCAGCTTAGAGGAGGACAGCCCGGCCAATGAGCAGTTCTTC. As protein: CASSLEEDSPANEQFF.

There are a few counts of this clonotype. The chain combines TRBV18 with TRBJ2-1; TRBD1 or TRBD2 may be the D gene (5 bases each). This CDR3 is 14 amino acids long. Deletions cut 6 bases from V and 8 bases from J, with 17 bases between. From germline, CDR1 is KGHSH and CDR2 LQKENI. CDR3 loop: CASSPGQGSDEQFF. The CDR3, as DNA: TGTGCCAGCTCCCCGGGGCAGGGTTCGGATGAGCAGTTCTTC. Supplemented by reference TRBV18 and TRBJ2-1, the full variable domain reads NAGVMQNPRHLVRRRGQEARLRCSPMKGHSHVYWYRQLPEEGLKFMVYLQKENIIDESGMPKERFSAEFPKEGPSILRIQQVVRGDSAAYFCASSPGQGSDEQFFGPGTRLTVL.

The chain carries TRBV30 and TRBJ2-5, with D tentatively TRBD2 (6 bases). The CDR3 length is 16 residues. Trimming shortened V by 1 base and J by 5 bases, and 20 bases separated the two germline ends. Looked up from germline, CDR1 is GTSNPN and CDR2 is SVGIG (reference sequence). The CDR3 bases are TGTGCCTGGAGTGCGGGGTACCGGGAGTGGATGGAGACCCAGTACTTC. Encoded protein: CAWSAGYREWMETQYF.

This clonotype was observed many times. The CDR3 protein is CASKRFVWQPQHF. The CDR3 DNA follows: TGTGCCAGCAAAAGGTTCGTGTGGCAGCCCCAGCATTTT. V usage is TRBV2 and J usage is TRBJ1-5; D remains ambiguous. V lost 7 bases to trimming and J lost 7 bases, with 14 bases between them. The CDR3 runs 13 residues. Germline CDR1 and CDR2: SNHLY and FYNNEI. Filled out from reference TRBV2 and TRBJ1-5, the complete variable domain reads EPEVTQTPSHQVTQMGQEVILRCVPISNHLYFYWYRQILGQKVEFLVSFYNNEISEKSEIFDDQFSVERPDGSNFTLKIRSTKLEDSAMYFCASKRFVWQPQHFGDGTRLSIL.

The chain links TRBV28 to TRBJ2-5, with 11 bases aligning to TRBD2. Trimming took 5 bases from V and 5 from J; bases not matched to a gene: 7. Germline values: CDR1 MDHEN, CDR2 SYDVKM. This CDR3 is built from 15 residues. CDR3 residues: CASSALAGGMETQYF. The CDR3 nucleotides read TGTGCCAGCAGTGCCTTAGCGGGAGGGATGGAGACCCAGTACTTC. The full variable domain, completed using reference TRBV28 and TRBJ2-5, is DVKVTQSSRYLVKRTGEKVFLECVQDMDHENMFWYRQDPGLGLRLIYFSYDVKMKEKGDIPEGYSVSREKKERFSLILESASTNQTSMYLCASSALAGGMETQYFGPGTRLLVL.

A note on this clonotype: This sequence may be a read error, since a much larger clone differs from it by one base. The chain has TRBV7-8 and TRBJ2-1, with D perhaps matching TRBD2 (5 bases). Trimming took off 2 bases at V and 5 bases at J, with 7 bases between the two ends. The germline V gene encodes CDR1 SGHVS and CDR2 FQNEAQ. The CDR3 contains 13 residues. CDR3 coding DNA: TGTGCCAGCAGCTTATTCGGGAACAATGAGCAGTTCTTC. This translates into CASSLFGNNEQFF.

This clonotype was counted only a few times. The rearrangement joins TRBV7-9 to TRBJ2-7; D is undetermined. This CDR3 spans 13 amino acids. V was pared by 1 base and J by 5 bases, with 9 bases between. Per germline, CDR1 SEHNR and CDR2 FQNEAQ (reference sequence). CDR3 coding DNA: TGTGCCAGCAGCTTAGGCCCTTGGGACGAGCAGTACTTC. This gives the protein CASSLGPWDEQYF. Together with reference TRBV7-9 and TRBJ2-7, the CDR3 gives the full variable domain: DTGVSQNPRHKITKRGQNVTFRCDPISEHNRLYWYRQTLGQGPEFLTYFQNEAQLEKSRLLSDRFSAERPKGSFSTLEIQRTEQGDSAMYLCASSLGPWDEQYFGPGTRLTVT.

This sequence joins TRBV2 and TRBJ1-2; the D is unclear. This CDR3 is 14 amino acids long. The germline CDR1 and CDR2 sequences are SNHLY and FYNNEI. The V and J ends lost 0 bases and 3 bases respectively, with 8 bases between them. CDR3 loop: CASSEAGAYYGYTF. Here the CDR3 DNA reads TGTGCCAGCAGTGAAGCAGGAGCTTACTATGGCTACACCTTC.

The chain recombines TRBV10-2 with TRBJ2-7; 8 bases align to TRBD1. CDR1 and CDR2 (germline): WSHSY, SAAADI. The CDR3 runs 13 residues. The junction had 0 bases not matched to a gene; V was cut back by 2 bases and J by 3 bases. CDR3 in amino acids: CASSETGGYEQYF. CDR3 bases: TGCGCCAGCAGTGAGACAGGGGGCTACGAGCAGTACTTC.

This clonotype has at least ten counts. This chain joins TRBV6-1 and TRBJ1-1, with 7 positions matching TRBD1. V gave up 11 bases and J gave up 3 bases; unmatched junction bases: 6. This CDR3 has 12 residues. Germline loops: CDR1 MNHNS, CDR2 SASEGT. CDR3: CAGRDSHTEAFF. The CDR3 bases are TGTGCCGGCCGGGACAGCCACACTGAAGCTTTCTTT.

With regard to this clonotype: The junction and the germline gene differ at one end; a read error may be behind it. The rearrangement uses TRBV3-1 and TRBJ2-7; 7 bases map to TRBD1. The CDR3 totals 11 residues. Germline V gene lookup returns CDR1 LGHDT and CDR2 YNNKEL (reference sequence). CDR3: CASSQDRGLVF. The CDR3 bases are TGTGCCAGCAGCCAAGATAGGGGGCTCGTCTTC.

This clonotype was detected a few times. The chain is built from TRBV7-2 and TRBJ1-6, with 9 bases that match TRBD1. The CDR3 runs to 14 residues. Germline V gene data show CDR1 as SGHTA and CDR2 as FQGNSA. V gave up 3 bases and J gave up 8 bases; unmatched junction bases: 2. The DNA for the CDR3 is TGTGCCAGCAGCTTGGGGACAGGGTATTCACCCCTCCACTTT. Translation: CASSLGTGYSPLHF.

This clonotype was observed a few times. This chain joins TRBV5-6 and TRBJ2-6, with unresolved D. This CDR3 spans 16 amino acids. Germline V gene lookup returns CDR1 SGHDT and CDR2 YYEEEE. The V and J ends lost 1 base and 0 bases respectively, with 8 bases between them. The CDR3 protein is CASSLRIGSGANVLTF. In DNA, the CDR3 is TGTGCCAGCAGCTTGCGCATAGGCTCTGGGGCCAACGTCCTGACTTTC.